This passage covers 27 T cell receptor beta chains from one sample sequenced in a study of blood T cell repertoires in COVID-19. Libraries were prepared by immunoSEQ multiplex PCR; TCRdb keeps only in-frame clonotypes and omits some of them. The sample lists about 280,000 clones; 70% to 90% were seen once. The specimen sequenced was PBMCs or T cells enriched from blood (not recorded which). These receptors were taken from a woman younger than 45 who had recovered from COVID-19.

The V gene is TRBV6-5, the J gene TRBJ2-5; tentatively, D is TRBD1 (6 bases). The V end lost 1 base, the J end lost 2 bases, and 8 bases lay between the germline ends. The V gene's germline CDR1 is MNHEY and CDR2 SVGAGI. CDR3 size: 14 residues. CDR3 nucleotide sequence: TGTGCCAGCAGTTACTTCACAGGGCAAGAGACCCAGTACTTC. Its translation: CASSYFTGQETQYF.

The rearrangement links TRBV9 to TRBJ2-1; 9 nucleotides agree with TRBD2. The CDR3 extends over 15 amino acids. The J segment lost 6 bases and the V segment lost 5 bases, leaving 9 bases of the junction unmatched. Germline V gene data show CDR1 as SGDLS and CDR2 as YYNGEE. The CDR3 reads CASSAGTSRGNEQFF. CDR3 DNA sequence: TGTGCCAGCAGTGCTGGGACTAGCCGGGGCAATGAGCAGTTCTTC. Combining the CDR3 with reference TRBV9 and TRBJ2-1 gives the whole variable domain DSGVTQTPKHLITATGQRVTLRCSPRSGDLSVYWYQQSLDQGLQFLIQYYNGEERAKGNILERFSAQQFPDLHSELNLSSLELGDSALYFCASSAGTSRGNEQFFGPGTRLTVL.

This chain links TRBV30 with TRBJ2-4, with unresolved D. Germline lookup yields CDR1 GTSNPN and CDR2 SVGIG (reference sequence). The CDR3 has 16 residues. Trimming shortened V by 5 bases and J by 0 bases, and 17 bases separated the two germline ends. The CDR3 DNA reads as TGTGCCTGGGCGGAGTCTGGATCTCTAGCCAAAAACATTCAGTACTTC. This translates into CAWAESGSLAKNIQYF.

The chain is built from TRBV28 and TRBJ1-2, with D tentatively TRBD1 (5 bases). Trimming took 5 bases from V and 8 from J, leaving 21 bases between them. The V gene's germline CDR1 is MDHEN and CDR2 SYDVKM. The CDR3 sequence is 15 residues long. The CDR3 spells CASSHRDPLARGYTF. The CDR3, as DNA: TGTGCCAGCAGTCATCGGGACCCCCTAGCGCGAGGCTACACCTTC.

V gene TRBV7-9 combines with J gene TRBJ2-1, with 11 bases fitting TRBD2. The CDR3 has 14 residues. CDR1 is SEHNR and CDR2 is FQNEAQ in the germline V gene (reference sequence). The ends lost 3 bases at V and 12 bases at J; junction bases unmatched: 7. DNA of the CDR3: TGTGCCAGCAGCTTTACTAGCGGGAGTATTCGGCAGTTCTTC. This translates into CASSFTSGSIRQFF.

This rearrangement joins TRBV5-1 to TRBJ1-1; TRBD1 is a possible D gene (6 bases). With 4 bases removed from V and 1 base from J, the gap between germline ends came to 14 bases. The CDR3 sequence is 15 residues long. Looked up from germline, CDR1 is SGHRS and CDR2 is YFSETQ. This chain's CDR3 is CASSTRTASNTEAFF. The CDR3, as DNA: TGCGCCAGCAGCACTCGGACAGCTTCGAACACTGAAGCTTTCTTT. Using reference TRBV5-1 and TRBJ1-1 for the parts outside the CDR3, the full variable domain is KAGVTQTPRYLIKTRGQQVTLSCSPISGHRSVSWYQQTPGQGLQFLFEYFSETQRNKGNFPGRFSGRQFSNSRSEMNVSTLELGDSALYLCASSTRTASNTEAFFGQGTRLTVV.

The chain has TRBV5-6 and TRBJ2-1, with D tentatively TRBD2 (6 bases). The CDR3 length is 15 residues. Germline V gene lookup returns CDR1 SGHDT and CDR2 YYEEEE. The V end lost 4 bases, the J end lost 3 bases, and 14 bases lay between the germline ends. The CDR3 region has the DNA TGTGCCAGCAGCCCCTACCTGGGGGGCTACAATGAGCAGTTCTTC. Translated, it gives CASSPYLGGYNEQFF.

The J gene is TRBJ1-1, the V gene TRBV28; TRBD1 matches 8 bases. V gave up 2 bases and J gave up 3 bases; unmatched junction bases: 5. The CDR3 has 15 residues. Germline loops: CDR1 MDHEN, CDR2 SYDVKM. CDR3 loop: CASSLPQGAHTEAFF. DNA for the CDR3: TGTGCCAGCAGTTTACCCCAGGGGGCGCACACTGAAGCTTTCTTT.

This chain joins TRBV21-1 and TRBJ2-3; the table's D call TRBD1 went unverified against the DNA. TRBV21-1 is classified as a pseudogene. The CDR3 extends over 16 amino acids. The CDR3 here is CASSVLQGEATDTQYF. The CDR3 DNA is TGTGCCAGCAGCGTTCTACAGGGGGAGGCCACAGATACGCAGTATTTT.

This chain connects TRBV28 to TRBJ1-2, with 7 bases lining up with TRBD1. Germline V lookup: CDR1 MDHEN, CDR2 SYDVKM. The CDR3 is 15 amino acids. The V and J ends lost 1 base and 6 bases, in that order; junction bases with no gene match: 8. The CDR3 loop reads CASSLFEGAINGYTF. The CDR3 nucleotides are TGTGCCAGCAGTTTATTCGAGGGGGCGATCAATGGCTACACCTTC.

V and J are TRBV2 and TRBJ2-1, with D unresolved. Germline values: CDR1 SNHLY, CDR2 FYNNEI. Trimming stripped 1 base from V and 4 bases from J, with 5 bases between. There are 13 residues in the CDR3. CDR3 region: CASSEDGYNEQFF. The CDR3 DNA sequence: TGTGCCAGCAGTGAAGACGGTTACAATGAGCAGTTCTTC. Full variable domain (outside the CDR3, taken from reference TRBV2 and TRBJ2-1): EPEVTQTPSHQVTQMGQEVILRCVPISNHLYFYWYRQILGQKVEFLVSFYNNEISEKSEIFDDQFSVERPDGSNFTLKIRSTKLEDSAMYFCASSEDGYNEQFFGPGTRLTVL.

The chain employs TRBV7-8 and TRBJ1-5, with 7 bases fitting TRBD1. Germline V gene sequence: CDR1 SGHVS, CDR2 FQNEAQ. The CDR3 sequence is 18 residues long. Trimming at V came to 1 base and at J to 0 bases, leaving 9 bases not matched to a gene. The CDR3 spells CASSLVHAGGISNQPQHF. The CDR3 region has the DNA TGTGCCAGCAGCTTAGTTCATGCAGGGGGGATTAGCAATCAGCCCCAGCATTTT.

V usage is TRBV27 and J usage is TRBJ1-2, with 9 bases identical to TRBD1. The CDR3 runs 16 residues. From germline, CDR1 is MNHEY and CDR2 SMNVEV (reference sequence). The ends lost 6 bases at V and 2 bases at J; junction bases unmatched: 10. This CDR3 reads CASSQGQGQPNYGYTF. As DNA, the CDR3 is TGTGCCAGCAGCCAGGGACAGGGCCAACCCAACTATGGCTACACCTTC.

V usage is TRBV24-1 and J usage is TRBJ2-3; 10 positions match TRBD2. J lost 5 bases, V lost 7 bases, and 2 bases had no gene match. Germline V gene lookup returns CDR1 KGHDR and CDR2 SFDVKD. This CDR3 has 13 amino acids. CDR3 nucleotide sequence: TGTGCCACCAGGAGCGGGGGGGGAGATACGCAGTATTTT. Protein sequence: CATRSGGGDTQYF.

J is TRBJ2-7 and V is TRBV6-5; 8 bases map to TRBD1. This CDR3 comprises 15 residues. CDR1 is MNHEY, CDR2 SVGAGI, per germline. With V trimmed by 8 bases and J by 3 bases, 12 bases remained unmatched. CDR3 protein: CASAQPDRGDYEQYF. CDR3 bases: TGTGCCAGCGCCCAACCCGACAGGGGCGACTACGAGCAGTACTTC.

This sequence joins TRBV5-4 and TRBJ2-5; the match to TRBD2 covers 8 bases. The CDR3 runs to 16 residues. V trimming: 0 bases; J trimming: 5 bases; junction bases outside the gene matches: 9. Germline V CDR1 and CDR2: SGHNT, YYREEE (reference sequence). For the CDR3, the DNA is TGTGCCAGCAGCTTGGCCGGGACTAGGGGCCCCGAGACCCAGTACTTC. This encodes CASSLAGTRGPETQYF.

This clone has only one observation. The chain carries TRBV28 and TRBJ1-1; D unresolved. CDR1 is MDHEN, CDR2 SYDVKM, per germline. This CDR3 contains 12 residues. V was shortened by 2 bases and J by 6 bases, with 7 bases between the two germline ends. The CDR3 coding sequence is TGTGCCAGCAGTTTAGGAGACGCTGAAGCTTTCTTT. Amino acids: CASSLGDAEAFF.

This clone appeared a single time. The CDR3, as DNA: TGCGCCAGCAGCTTGGGAACAGGGGACTATGGCTACACCTTC. Its protein is CASSLGTGDYGYTF. V gene TRBV5-1 combines with J gene TRBJ1-2; 7 bases map to TRBD1. Trimming at V came to 0 bases and at J to 3 bases, leaving 2 bases not matched to a gene. There are 14 residues in the CDR3. Germline lookup yields CDR1 SGHRS and CDR2 YFSETQ.

The CDR3 DNA reads TGTGCCAGCAGCCGTACAGGGGCCGGGGAGCTGTTTTTT. It is translated as CASSRTGAGELFF. The J gene is TRBJ2-2, the V gene TRBV3-1 (or the pseudogene TRBV3-2); TRBD1 matches 7 bases. J gave up 6 bases and V 4 bases, and 2 bases lay outside the gene matches. CDR1 and CDR2 from the germline V gene are LGHDT and YNNKEL (reference sequence). CDR3 length: 13 residues.

The rearrangement uses TRBV19 and TRBJ2-7; D may be TRBD2 (6 bases). Germline V lookup: CDR1 LNHDA, CDR2 SQIVND (reference sequence). The V and J ends lost 5 bases and 2 bases respectively, with 16 bases between them. This CDR3 is built from 15 residues. The CDR3 DNA follows: TGTGCCAGTAGTGCTACGCGGGACGGGCCCTACGAGCAGTACTTC. Amino acid sequence: CASSATRDGPYEQYF.

The chain carries TRBV5-1 and TRBJ1-5; the D is unclear. V was pared by 0 bases and J by 4 bases, with 11 bases between. Looked up from germline, CDR1 is SGHRS and CDR2 is YFSETQ. The CDR3 spans 15 residues. The CDR3 DNA sequence: TGCGCCAGCAGCTTGGGTCCGGGTTCAAATCAGCCCCAGCATTTT. Its translation: CASSLGPGSNQPQHF. Drawing the rest from reference TRBV5-1 and TRBJ1-5, the complete variable domain is KAGVTQTPRYLIKTRGQQVTLSCSPISGHRSVSWYQQTPGQGLQFLFEYFSETQRNKGNFPGRFSGRQFSNSRSEMNVSTLELGDSALYLCASSLGPGSNQPQHFGDGTRLSIL.

V and J are TRBV7-3 and TRBJ2-2, with D perhaps matching TRBD2 (5 bases). This CDR3 is 14 amino acids long. CDR1 and CDR2 from the germline V gene are SGHTA and FQGTGA. The germline V and J ends were trimmed by 2 bases and 6 bases, with 10 bases remaining between them. CDR3: CASSLFVGAGELFF. DNA for the CDR3: TGTGCCAGCAGCTTATTTGTCGGGGCCGGGGAGCTGTTTTTT.

The rearrangement joins TRBV9 to TRBJ1-2, with 9 bases matching TRBD1. The germline CDR1 and CDR2 sequences are SGDLS and YYNGEE. The CDR3 is 20 amino acids. J was trimmed by 3 bases and V by 3 bases; bases with no gene match: 21. CDR3 sequence reads: CASSARYFGGRDREYYGYTF. CDR3 in DNA: TGTGCCAGCAGCGCTCGATATTTCGGGGGGAGGGACAGGGAATACTATGGCTACACCTTC. The full variable domain, its missing parts supplied by reference TRBV9 and TRBJ1-2, is DSGVTQTPKHLITATGQRVTLRCSPRSGDLSVYWYQQSLDQGLQFLIQYYNGEERAKGNILERFSAQQFPDLHSELNLSSLELGDSALYFCASSARYFGGRDREYYGYTFGSGTRLTVV.

This chain uses TRBV19 with TRBJ2-1, with D possibly TRBD1 on 6 matching bases. The V and J ends lost 5 bases and 6 bases respectively, with 17 bases between them. CDR3 size: 15 residues. The germline V gene has CDR1 LNHDA and CDR2 SQIVND (reference sequence). CDR3 sequence reads: CASSDLQGLVNEQFF. CDR3 coding DNA: TGTGCCAGTAGTGACCTCCAGGGGCTGGTCAATGAGCAGTTCTTC.

This clone appeared once. V usage is TRBV28 and J usage is TRBJ1-4; D gene unclear. This CDR3 is 16 amino acids long. Germline V gives CDR1 MDHEN, CDR2 SYDVKM. V lost 2 bases, J lost 1 base, and 11 bases lay in between. CDR3 region: CASSLPREGTNEKLFF. In nucleotides, the CDR3 is TGTGCCAGCAGTTTACCTAGGGAGGGAACTAATGAAAAACTGTTTTTT.

The chain combines TRBV28 with TRBJ2-7; TRBD1 agrees at 9 bases. The J segment lost 3 bases and the V segment lost 4 bases, leaving 10 bases of the junction unmatched. The germline V gene encodes CDR1 MDHEN and CDR2 SYDVKM. There are 16 residues in the CDR3. The DNA of the CDR3 is TGTGCCAGCAGTTCCACGACCGGGACAGGGTTCTACGAGCAGTACTTC. As protein: CASSSTTGTGFYEQYF. The full variable domain, completed using reference TRBV28 and TRBJ2-7, is DVKVTQSSRYLVKRTGEKVFLECVQDMDHENMFWYRQDPGLGLRLIYFSYDVKMKEKGDIPEGYSVSREKKERFSLILESASTNQTSMYLCASSSTTGTGFYEQYFGPGTRLTVT.

This chain uses TRBV10-3 with TRBJ1-2; TRBD1 might be the D (5 bases). V was trimmed by 8 bases and J by 8 bases, leaving 15 bases between them. Germline V gene lookup returns CDR1 ENHRY and CDR2 SYGVKD. This CDR3 is 12 amino acids long. CDR3 nucleotides: TGTGCCATCTATCAGGGCCACATCGGCTACACCTTC. Translation: CAIYQGHIGYTF.